The entry below describes one T cell receptor (beta chain). Its target is unknown. TCRdb fed the reads into MiXCR, producing one record per CDR3 protein. This table has about half a million distinct CDR3 sequences, 30% to 35% appearing once. Germline CDR1 and CDR2: LNHNV and YYDKDF (reference sequence). CDR3 length equals 16 residues. The V and J ends lost 0 bases and 4 bases respectively, with 15 bases between them. This record comes from a study of T cell repertoires in cytomegalovirus infection. Across the study: CMV epitopes used comprised recently identified HLA-C-restricted ones and well-studied HLA-B-restricted ones. Findings and limits, study-wide: The ex vivo response showed dominance by HLA-C-restricted CMV-specific TCR beta clonotypes.

The V gene is TRBV15, the J gene TRBJ1-1; D is unresolved. The sample here was cultured PBMCs, taken from culture after CMV antigen stimulation. The receptor's source is a human donor in good health (CMV status not recorded). Some clones in this sample may be carry-over from other donors' samples. Written as DNA, the CDR3 is TGTGCCACCAGCAGAGATAGGGCCAGAGGTCCCACTGAAGCTTTCTTT. Residues: CATSRDRARGPTEAFF. Filled out from reference TRBV15 and TRBJ1-1, the complete variable domain reads DAMVIQNPRYQVTQFGKPVTLSCSQTLNHNVMYWYQQKSSQAPKLLFHYYDKDFNNEADTPDNFQSRRPNTSFCFLDIRSPGLGDTAMYLCATSRDRARGPTEAFFGQGTRLTVV.